This passage covers 26 T cell receptor beta chains from one sample sequenced in a study of cytomegalovirus exposure and HLA in healthy donors. It was with 60 Vbeta and 13 Jbeta primers that the PCR ran. The data were produced by immunoSEQ multiplex PCR, yet TCRdb's version contains in-frame clones alone and is incomplete. The sample includes more than 140,000 clones. The sequenced material came from PBMCs. These receptors were collected from a woman under 30 in good health and CMV-seronegative.

The chain links TRBV7-2 to TRBJ2-7; 12 bases agree with TRBD2. Germline CDR1 SGHTA, CDR2 FQGNSA. Trimming took 3 bases from V and 3 from J; bases not matched to a gene: 6. This CDR3 has 16 residues. CDR3 loop: CASSLPRTSGNYEQYF. The CDR3 DNA reads as TGTGCCAGCAGCTTGCCTAGGACTAGCGGGAACTACGAGCAGTACTTC.

The chain carries TRBV30 and TRBJ2-7; 14 bases match TRBD2. Germline loops: CDR1 GTSNPN, CDR2 SVGIG (reference sequence). The V segment lost 1 base and the J segment 0 bases; nucleotides outside the gene matches: 5. This CDR3 is 17 amino acids long. For the CDR3, the DNA is TGTGCCTGGAGTGAGGGGACTAGCGGGAGAAGCTCCTACGAGCAGTACTTC. Protein: CAWSEGTSGRSSYEQYF.

The rearrangement links TRBV28 to TRBJ2-7; TRBD1 is a possible D gene (6 bases). CDR1 MDHEN and CDR2 SYDVKM come from the germline V gene. Trimming shortened V by 7 bases and J by 3 bases, and 16 bases separated the two germline ends. The CDR3 runs 14 residues. CDR3 bases: TGTGCCAGCAATAACAGGGAATCTCTCTACGAGCAGTACTTC. Protein product: CASNNRESLYEQYF. The full variable domain, with the rest looked up from reference TRBV28 and TRBJ2-7, is DVKVTQSSRYLVKRTGEKVFLECVQDMDHENMFWYRQDPGLGLRLIYFSYDVKMKEKGDIPEGYSVSREKKERFSLILESASTNQTSMYLCASNNRESLYEQYFGPGTRLTVT.

V usage is TRBV5-6 and J usage is TRBJ1-6; D is unclear. Trimming cost V 0 bases and J 6 bases, with 10 bases left between them. The CDR3 is 15 residues long. Per the germline V gene, CDR1 is SGHDT and CDR2 is YYEEEE. For the CDR3, the DNA is TGTGCCAGCAGCTTGGGTCATGGGCCTAATTCACCCCTCCACTTT. The encoded protein is CASSLGHGPNSPLHF.

The chain is built from TRBV6-6 and TRBJ1-5; 7 bases map to TRBD1. Per the germline V gene, CDR1 is MNHNY and CDR2 is SVGAGI (reference sequence). After removal of 2 bases from V and 3 bases from J, the junction contained 4 bases not matched to a gene. This CDR3 region has 15 residues. The CDR3 region is CASSYTTGLNQPQHF. The CDR3 DNA reads as TGTGCCAGCAGTTACACGACAGGGCTCAATCAGCCCCAGCATTTT.

V gene TRBV28 combines with J gene TRBJ2-1; D remains ambiguous. The germline V gene has CDR1 MDHEN and CDR2 SYDVKM. The CDR3 runs to 11 residues. Trimming stripped 8 bases from V and 7 bases from J, with 9 bases between. The CDR3 DNA follows: TGTGCCAGCCCCCTCAGGAATGAGCAGTTCTTC. Amino acid sequence: CASPLRNEQFF.

This chain links TRBV6-1 with TRBJ2-1; the match to TRBD2 covers 8 bases. The CDR3 contains 15 residues. Germline V gene sequence: CDR1 MNHNS, CDR2 SASEGT. V dropped 6 bases and J dropped 2; count of bases not matched to a gene: 6. The DNA for the CDR3 is TGTGCCAGCAGGCTTACTAGCGGCCCCTACAATGAGCAGTTCTTC. The encoded protein is CASRLTSGPYNEQFF.

The rearrangement joins TRBV5-1 to TRBJ2-7, with TRBD2 matching over 12 bases. The CDR3 consists of 15 residues. Trimming took 3 bases from V and 3 from J; bases not matched to a gene: 4. From germline, CDR1 is SGHRS and CDR2 YFSETQ. This chain's CDR3 is CASSWRTSGNYEQYF. The CDR3 nucleotides read TGCGCCAGCAGCTGGCGGACTAGCGGGAACTACGAGCAGTACTTC.

The chain links TRBV18 to TRBJ2-3, with TRBD2 matching 7 bases. The CDR3 runs 16 residues. The V gene end was trimmed by 6 bases and the J gene end by 0 bases; junction bases not matched to a gene: 9. Per the germline V gene, CDR1 is KGHSH and CDR2 is LQKENI. CDR3 DNA sequence: TGTGCCAGCTCCGGAGCGGGATCATTTAGCACAGATACGCAGTATTTT. Encoded protein: CASSGAGSFSTDTQYF.

The chain links TRBV5-1 to TRBJ2-2; D ambiguous. The CDR3 sequence is 17 residues long. Germline CDR1 and CDR2: SGHRS and YFSETQ. Trimming left V 1 base short and J 3 bases short, with 16 bases between. CDR3 coding DNA: TGCGCCAGCAGCTTGTCTCTCGGGTCGGTTGACACCGGGGAGCTGTTTTTT. Its translation is CASSLSLGSVDTGELFF.

The chain carries TRBV7-9 and TRBJ2-7; possible D gene TRBD1, 5 bases. The germline CDR1 and CDR2 sequences are SEHNR and FQNEAQ (reference sequence). The CDR3 covers 16 residues. Trimming cost V 1 base and J 0 bases, with 13 bases left between them. The CDR3 nucleotides read TGTGCCAGCAGCTTAGACTCGCGGACAAGCTCCTACGAGCAGTACTTC. As protein: CASSLDSRTSSYEQYF.

This rearrangement joins TRBV5-4 to TRBJ1-2; D unclear. Germline V gives CDR1 SGHNT, CDR2 YYREEE (reference sequence). The V end was cut by 4 bases, the J end by 4 bases, with 14 bases between. This CDR3 comprises 14 residues. In nucleotides, the CDR3 is TGTGCCAGCAGCCCACGGGGAGGAAGCTATGGCTACACCTTC. Protein: CASSPRGGSYGYTF.

The chain has TRBV10-2 and TRBJ2-2; tentative D call: TRBD2 (5 bases). The V end lost 0 bases, the J end lost 4 bases, and 12 bases lay between the germline ends. The CDR3 totals 16 residues. Germline V gives CDR1 WSHSY, CDR2 SAAADI. CDR3 region: CASSESWRVVTGELFF. For the CDR3, the DNA is TGCGCCAGCAGTGAGTCGTGGCGGGTAGTCACCGGGGAGCTGTTTTTT.

The chain couples TRBV19 to TRBJ1-3; D perhaps matches TRBD1 (5 bases). Germline values: CDR1 LNHDA, CDR2 SQIVND (reference sequence). V was trimmed by 6 bases and J by 1 base, leaving 28 bases between them. CDR3 length equals 20 residues. CDR3 residues: CASSPIILGYRTNSGNTIYF. Written as DNA, the CDR3 is TGTGCCAGTAGCCCCATCATCCTGGGGTACAGGACGAATTCTGGAAACACCATATATTTT. The whole variable domain, filled in from reference TRBV19 and TRBJ1-3, reads DGGITQSPKYLFRKEGQNVTLSCEQNLNHDAMYWYRQDPGQGLRLIYYSQIVNDFQKGDIAEGYSVSREKKESFPLTVTSAQKNPTAFYLCASSPIILGYRTNSGNTIYFGEGSWLTVV.

The rearrangement uses TRBV7-8 and TRBJ2-6; weak D call: TRBD1 (6 bases). This CDR3 is 15 amino acids long. CDR1 is SGHVS and CDR2 is FQNEAQ in the germline V gene. V gave up 11 bases and J gave up 0 bases, with 14 bases separating them. The CDR3 loop is CASQGVNSGANVLTF. Here the CDR3 DNA reads TGTGCCTCACAGGGTGTCAACTCTGGGGCCAACGTCCTGACTTTC.

The genes are TRBV7-9 and TRBJ1-4, with 9 bases fitting TRBD1. The germline gives CDR1 SEHNR, CDR2 FQNEAQ (reference sequence). V was pared by 4 bases and J by 0 bases, with 6 bases of the junction left unmatched. This CDR3 is built from 17 residues. The CDR3 sequence: CASSSDRGPSTNEKLFF. In DNA form, the CDR3 reads TGTGCCAGCAGCTCGGACAGGGGCCCTTCAACTAATGAAAAACTGTTTTTT.

The V and J genes are TRBV19 and TRBJ2-3; D is unclear. V was trimmed by 3 bases and J by 6 bases, leaving 7 bases between them. The CDR3 is 12 amino acids. Germline CDR1 reads LNHDA; CDR2 reads SQIVND (reference sequence). CDR3: CASSIRKDTQYF. CDR3 DNA: TGTGCCAGTAGTATCAGAAAGGATACGCAGTATTTT.

The V call is TRBV5-1, the J call TRBJ2-3; 9 positions match TRBD1. V lost 4 bases, J lost 4 bases, and 7 bases stayed unmatched. The CDR3 has 15 residues. Germline assignment: CDR1 SGHRS and CDR2 YFSETQ. As DNA, the CDR3 is TGCGCCAGCAGCCGGTGGACAGGGGAAGCAGATACGCAGTATTTT. Protein sequence: CASSRWTGEADTQYF.

DNA of the CDR3: TGTGCCAGTAGAGACAGGGGCAATCAGCCCCAGCATTTT. Translating it yields CASRDRGNQPQHF. The V and J genes are TRBV19 and TRBJ1-5; 7 bases are a match to TRBD1. The CDR3 length is 13 residues. Germline loops: CDR1 LNHDA, CDR2 SQIVND (reference sequence). Trimming cost V 6 bases and J 2 bases; bases outside gene matches: 1.

Regarding this clone: Within the sample, other DNA sequences also encode this same CDR3. This chain joins TRBV18 and TRBJ2-7; D perhaps matches TRBD2 (5 bases). The CDR3 sequence is 14 residues long. The germline V gene encodes CDR1 KGHSH and CDR2 LQKENI. V lost 6 bases and J 5 bases, leaving 17 bases between the germline ends. The CDR3 reads CASSPPGLSNEQYF. DNA for the CDR3: TGTGCCAGCTCCCCTCCGGGGTTAAGCAACGAGCAGTACTTC.

The V call is TRBV5-1, the J call TRBJ1-1, with TRBD1 as a possible D gene (6 bases). Trimming removed 6 bases from V and 1 base from J, with 19 bases in between. CDR1 and CDR2 from the germline V gene are SGHRS and YFSETQ. The CDR3 runs to 16 residues. DNA of the CDR3: TGCGCCAGCACCTTTGGGGGGGGCGAAGGGAACACTGAAGCTTTCTTT. Encoded protein: CASTFGGGEGNTEAFF.

The gene calls are TRBV6-8 and TRBJ2-6; TRBD1 aligns across 9 bases. The CDR3 contains 22 residues. The germline CDR1 and CDR2 sequences are MNHGY and SAAAGT. V lost 7 bases to trimming and J lost 0 bases; unmatched junction nucleotides: 22. CDR3 nucleotide sequence: TGTGCCAGCAAACAGGGGGCGCGCGCCCCACCAACTGTAAGCTCTGGGGCCAACGTCCTGACTTTC. Protein product: CASKQGARAPPTVSSGANVLTF.

This chain joins TRBV15 and TRBJ2-7; tentative D call: TRBD1 (5 bases). The CDR3 covers 14 residues. The germline CDR1 and CDR2 sequences are LNHNV and YYDKDF (reference sequence). The ends were cut back, 0 bases at V and 1 base at J, with 7 bases in the middle. CDR3 sequence (DNA): TGTGCCACCAGCAGAGAAAGACAGTCCTACGAGCAGTACTTC. This codes for CATSRERQSYEQYF.

The gene calls are TRBV5-1 and TRBJ2-5; TRBD2 matches 7 bases. With the DNA end fitting TRBJ2-7 better, the J assignment may be wrong. There are 14 residues in the CDR3. Germline lookup yields CDR1 SGHRS and CDR2 YFSETQ. The CDR3 DNA reads TGCGCCAGCAGTCGGAGCGGGGAGGCCTACGAGCAGTACTTC. It encodes CASSRSGEAYEQYF.

This chain uses TRBV13 with TRBJ2-7; 10 bases line up with TRBD2. Germline CDR1 reads PRHDT; CDR2 reads FYEKMQ (reference sequence). V shed 5 bases, J shed 6 bases, and the junction held 1 base outside the gene matches. The CDR3 spans 12 residues. This CDR3 is CASSLAGVEQYV. CDR3 coding DNA: TGTGCCAGCAGCCTAGCGGGAGTCGAGCAGTACGTC.

The CDR3 DNA reads TGTGCCAGCAGCACAAGGACAGTTAGCACAGATACGCAGTATTTT. Protein sequence: CASSTRTVSTDTQYF. V gene TRBV5-4 combines with J gene TRBJ2-3; tentatively, D is TRBD1 (6 bases). Trimming took off 4 bases at V and 0 bases at J, with 12 bases between the two ends. This CDR3 has 15 residues. Germline lookup yields CDR1 SGHNT and CDR2 YYREEE (reference sequence). Together with reference TRBV5-4 and TRBJ2-3, the CDR3 gives the full variable domain: ETGVTQSPTHLIKTRGQQVTLRCSSQSGHNTVSWYQQALGQGPQFIFQYYREEENGRGNFPPRFSGLQFPNYSSELNVNALELDDSALYLCASSTRTVSTDTQYFGPGTRLTVL.